This T cell receptor beta chain originates from a study of blood T cell repertoires in COVID-19. Study as a whole: Sites in the United States, Italy and Spain provided acute and convalescent COVID-19 samples. Sample material is recorded as cDNA or gDNA derived from T cells, B-cell-depleted T cells, or PBMCs.

Per the study methods: Researchers report that nucleated cell counts were estimated from reference gene primer amplification. Profiling relied on immunoSEQ multiplex PCR, and the TCRdb table lists in-frame clones only, not all of them. That table gives V, J and clone size, and the DNA gave D and trimming. The sample records under 200,000 clones, 65% to 80% being singletons. Germline V gives CDR1 LGHDT, CDR2 YNNKEL (reference sequence). This CDR3 region has 18 residues. Trimming took off 4 bases at V and 0 bases at J, with 16 bases between the two ends. The receptor comes from a man aged 60 to 75 with acute or convalescent COVID-19. V is TRBV3-1 (or the pseudogene TRBV3-2) and J is TRBJ1-6; unclear D gene. Sequencing was carried out using peripheral blood. CDR3 DNA sequence: TGTGCCAGCAGCCCTTCCGAGCAAGCGAGCTCCTATAATTCACCCCTCCACTTT. Protein product: CASSPSEQASSYNSPLHF.